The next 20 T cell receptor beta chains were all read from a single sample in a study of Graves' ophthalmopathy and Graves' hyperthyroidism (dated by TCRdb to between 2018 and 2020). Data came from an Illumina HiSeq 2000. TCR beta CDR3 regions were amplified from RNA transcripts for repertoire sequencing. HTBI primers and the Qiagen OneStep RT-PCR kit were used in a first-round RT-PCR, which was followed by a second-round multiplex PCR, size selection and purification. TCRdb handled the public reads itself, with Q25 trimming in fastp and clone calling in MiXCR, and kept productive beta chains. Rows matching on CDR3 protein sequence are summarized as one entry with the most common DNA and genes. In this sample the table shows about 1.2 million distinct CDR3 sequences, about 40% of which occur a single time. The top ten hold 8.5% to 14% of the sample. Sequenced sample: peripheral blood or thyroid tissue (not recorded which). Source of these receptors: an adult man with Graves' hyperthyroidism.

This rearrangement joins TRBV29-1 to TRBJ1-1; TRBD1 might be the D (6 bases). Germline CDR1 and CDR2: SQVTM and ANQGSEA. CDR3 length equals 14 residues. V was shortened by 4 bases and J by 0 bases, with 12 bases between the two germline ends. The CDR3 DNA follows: TGCAGCGTTGGATCCAGGGGTCTGAACACTGAAGCTTTCTTT. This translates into CSVGSRGLNTEAFF.

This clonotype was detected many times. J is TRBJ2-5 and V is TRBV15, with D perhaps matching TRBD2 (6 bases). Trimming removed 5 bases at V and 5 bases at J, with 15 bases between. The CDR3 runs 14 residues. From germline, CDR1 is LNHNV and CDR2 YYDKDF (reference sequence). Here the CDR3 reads CATSSRGGQETQYF. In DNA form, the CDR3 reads TGTGCCACCAGCTCCAGAGGAGGGCAGGAGACCCAGTACTTC.

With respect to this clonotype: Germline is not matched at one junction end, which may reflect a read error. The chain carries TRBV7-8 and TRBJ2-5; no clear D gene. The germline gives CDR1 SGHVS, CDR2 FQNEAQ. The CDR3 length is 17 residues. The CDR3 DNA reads TGCGCCAGCAGCCCAAGAGTAGCCCTACGACGCCAAGAGACCCAGTACTTC. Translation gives CASSPRVALRRQETQYF.

The DNA of the CDR3 is TGTGCCAGCAGCTTGCCCCCAGGGGGTAGGGATGAAAAACTGTTTTTT. This sequence encodes CASSLPPGGRDEKLFF. V usage is TRBV5-4 and J usage is TRBJ1-4, with 7 nucleotides matching TRBD1. The CDR3 totals 16 residues. V lost 1 base, J lost 6 bases, and 9 bases stayed unmatched. CDR1 and CDR2 from the germline V gene are SGHNT and YYREEE (reference sequence).

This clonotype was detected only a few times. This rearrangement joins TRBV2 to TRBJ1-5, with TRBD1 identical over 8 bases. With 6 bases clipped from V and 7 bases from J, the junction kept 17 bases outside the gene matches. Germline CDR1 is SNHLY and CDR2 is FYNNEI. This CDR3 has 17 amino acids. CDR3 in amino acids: CASSGPLGDRPDQPQHF. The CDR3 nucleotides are TGTGCCAGCAGCGGCCCCCTCGGGGACAGGCCGGACCAGCCCCAGCATTTT. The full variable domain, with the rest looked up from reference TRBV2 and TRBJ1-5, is EPEVTQTPSHQVTQMGQEVILRCVPISNHLYFYWYRQILGQKVEFLVSFYNNEISEKSEIFDDQFSVERPDGSNFTLKIRSTKLEDSAMYFCASSGPLGDRPDQPQHFGDGTRLSIL.

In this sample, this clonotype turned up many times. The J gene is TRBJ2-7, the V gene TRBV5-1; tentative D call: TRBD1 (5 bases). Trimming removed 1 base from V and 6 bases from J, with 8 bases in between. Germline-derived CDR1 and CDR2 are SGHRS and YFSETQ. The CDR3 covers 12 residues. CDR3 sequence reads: CASSLRQGEQYF. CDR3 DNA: TGCGCCAGCAGCTTGCGGCAGGGCGAGCAGTACTTC.

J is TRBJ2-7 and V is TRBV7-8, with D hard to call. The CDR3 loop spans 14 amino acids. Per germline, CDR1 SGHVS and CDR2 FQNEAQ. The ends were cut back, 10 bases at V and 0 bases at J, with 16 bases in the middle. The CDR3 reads CATSNDVRSYEQYF. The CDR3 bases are TGTGCCACCTCCAATGACGTTCGCTCCTACGAGCAGTACTTC.

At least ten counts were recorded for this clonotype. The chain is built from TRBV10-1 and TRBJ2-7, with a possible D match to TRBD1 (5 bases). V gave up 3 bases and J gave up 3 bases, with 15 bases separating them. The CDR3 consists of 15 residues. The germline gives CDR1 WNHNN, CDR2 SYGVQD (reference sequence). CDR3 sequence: CASSDPGQGYYEQYF. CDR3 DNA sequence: TGCGCCAGCAGTGACCCCGGCCAGGGATACTACGAGCAGTACTTC.

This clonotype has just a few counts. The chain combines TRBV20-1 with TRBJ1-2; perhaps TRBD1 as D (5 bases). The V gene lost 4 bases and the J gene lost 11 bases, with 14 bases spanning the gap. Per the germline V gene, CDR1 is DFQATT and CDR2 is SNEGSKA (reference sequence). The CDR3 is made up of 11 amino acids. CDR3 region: CSANPGVEYTF. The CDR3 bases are TGCAGTGCTAATCCGGGGGTAGAGTACACCTTC.

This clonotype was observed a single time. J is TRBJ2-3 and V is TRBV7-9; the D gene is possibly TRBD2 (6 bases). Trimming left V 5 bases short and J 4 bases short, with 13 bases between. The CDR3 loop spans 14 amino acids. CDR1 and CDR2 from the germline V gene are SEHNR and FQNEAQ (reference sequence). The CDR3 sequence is CASSRLGGADTQYF. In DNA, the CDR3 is TGTGCCAGCAGCCGCCTCGGGGGTGCAGATACGCAGTATTTT.

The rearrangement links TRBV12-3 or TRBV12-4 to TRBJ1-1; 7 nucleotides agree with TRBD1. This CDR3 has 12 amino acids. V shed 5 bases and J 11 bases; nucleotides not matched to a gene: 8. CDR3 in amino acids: CASSHDRVYAFF. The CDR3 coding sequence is TGTGCCAGCAGTCACGACAGGGTTTACGCTTTCTTT.

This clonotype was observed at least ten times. As DNA, the CDR3 is TGTGCCAGTAGTACCCATCGGACAGGGGCTTTTGGTGGCTACACCTTC. It yields the protein CASSTHRTGAFGGYTF. V is TRBV19 and J is TRBJ1-2; 9 bases map to TRBD1. The germline CDR1 and CDR2 sequences are LNHDA and SQIVND (reference sequence). The CDR3 length is 16 residues. J lost 7 bases, V lost 4 bases, and 13 bases had no gene match.

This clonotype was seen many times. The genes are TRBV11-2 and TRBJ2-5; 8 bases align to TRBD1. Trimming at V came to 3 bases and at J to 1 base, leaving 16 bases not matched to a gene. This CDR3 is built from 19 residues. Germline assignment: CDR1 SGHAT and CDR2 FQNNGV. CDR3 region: CASSFSRNRDRNLQETQYF. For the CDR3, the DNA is TGTGCCAGCAGCTTCTCCCGGAACCGGGACAGGAACCTCCAAGAGACCCAGTACTTC. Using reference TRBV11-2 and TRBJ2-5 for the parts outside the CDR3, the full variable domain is EAGVAQSPRYKIIEKRQSVAFWCNPISGHATLYWYQQILGQGPKLLIQFQNNGVVDDSQLPKDRFSAERLKGVDSTLKIQPAKLEDSAVYLCASSFSRNRDRNLQETQYFGPGTRLLVL.

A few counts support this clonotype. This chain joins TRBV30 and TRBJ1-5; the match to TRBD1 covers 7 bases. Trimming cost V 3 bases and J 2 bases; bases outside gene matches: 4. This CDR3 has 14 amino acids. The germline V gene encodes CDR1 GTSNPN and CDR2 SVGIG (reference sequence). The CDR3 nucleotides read TGTGCCTGGAGCGCCGGACAGGGCAATCAGCCCCAGCATTTT. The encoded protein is CAWSAGQGNQPQHF.

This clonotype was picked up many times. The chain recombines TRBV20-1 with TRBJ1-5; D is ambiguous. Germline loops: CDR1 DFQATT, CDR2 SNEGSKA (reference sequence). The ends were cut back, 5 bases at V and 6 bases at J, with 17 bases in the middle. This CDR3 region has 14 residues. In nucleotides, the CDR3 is TGCAGTGCTCACGCTGACACAGTCGGTCAGCCCCAGCATTTT. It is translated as CSAHADTVGQPQHF.

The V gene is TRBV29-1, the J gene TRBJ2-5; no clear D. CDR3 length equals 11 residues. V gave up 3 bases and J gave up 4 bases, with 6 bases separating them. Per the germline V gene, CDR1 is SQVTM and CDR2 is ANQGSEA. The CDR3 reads CSVDRPETQYF. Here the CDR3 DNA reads TGCAGCGTTGATCGGCCAGAGACCCAGTACTTC.

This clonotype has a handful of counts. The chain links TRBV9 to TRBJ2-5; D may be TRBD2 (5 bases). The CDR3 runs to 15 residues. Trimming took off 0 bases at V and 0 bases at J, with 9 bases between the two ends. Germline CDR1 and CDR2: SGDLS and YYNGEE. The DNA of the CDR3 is TGTGCCAGCAGCGTAGGAGCGGTAAACCAAGAGACCCAGTACTTC. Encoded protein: CASSVGAVNQETQYF.

The CDR3 sequence is CASSFDRRPRNGYTF. The CDR3 DNA follows: TGTGCCAGCAGCTTTGATAGACGTCCCAGGAATGGCTACACCTTC. This chain uses TRBV7-8 with TRBJ1-2; D gene unclear. V shed 3 bases and J shed 6 bases, with 17 bases lying between them. The CDR3 contains 15 residues. The germline gives CDR1 SGHVS, CDR2 FQNEAQ. The variable domain in full, completed from reference TRBV7-8 and TRBJ1-2, reads GAGVSQSPRYKVAKRGQDVALRCDPISGHVSLFWYQQALGQGPEFLTYFQNEAQLDKSGLPSDRFFAERPEGSVSTLKIQRTQQEDSAVYLCASSFDRRPRNGYTFGSGTRLTVV.

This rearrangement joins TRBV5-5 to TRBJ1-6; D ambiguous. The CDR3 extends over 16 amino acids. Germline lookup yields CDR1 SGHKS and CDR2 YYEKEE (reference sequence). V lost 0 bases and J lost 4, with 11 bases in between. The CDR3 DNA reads TGTGCCAGCAGCTTGGGGCAGTCGCTATATAATTCACCCCTCCACTTT. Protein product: CASSLGQSLYNSPLHF.

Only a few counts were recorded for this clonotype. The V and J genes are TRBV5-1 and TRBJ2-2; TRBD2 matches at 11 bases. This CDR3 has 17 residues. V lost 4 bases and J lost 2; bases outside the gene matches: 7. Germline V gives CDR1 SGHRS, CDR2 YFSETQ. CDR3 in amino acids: CASSPVAGGSNTGELFF. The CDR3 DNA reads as TGCGCCAGCAGCCCCGTAGCGGGAGGGTCAAACACCGGGGAGCTGTTTTTT.